These 16 T cell receptor beta chains originate from one sample sequenced in a study of cytomegalovirus exposure and HLA in healthy donors. The primer mix had 60 Vbeta and 13 Jbeta primers. Clones were sequenced by immunoSEQ multiplex PCR, and TCRdb holds only the in-frame ones, with some missing. This table holds around 65,000 clones, approximately 60% found once. Sample: PBMCs. The receptors derive from a man aged 30 to 45 in good health and CMV-seronegative.

The genes are TRBV4-1 and TRBJ1-4; D remains ambiguous. CDR1 and CDR2 (germline): MGHRA, YSYEKL. This CDR3 is built from 15 residues. V gave up 1 base and J gave up 3 bases, with 9 bases separating them. For the CDR3, the DNA is TGCGCCAGCAGCCAAGGAGGGATCGCTAATGAAAAACTGTTTTTT. This encodes CASSQGGIANEKLFF.

In its sample, this clone was seen a few times. The chain combines TRBV9 with TRBJ2-2; 9 nucleotides match TRBD2. The CDR3 runs 17 residues. V lost 4 bases, J lost 6 bases, and 13 bases stayed unmatched. Germline values: CDR1 SGDLS, CDR2 YYNGEE. The CDR3 protein is CASSRSGVAGDPGELFF. In nucleotides, the CDR3 is TGTGCCAGCAGCCGATCGGGCGTAGCGGGGGACCCCGGGGAGCTGTTTTTT.

The V and J genes are TRBV7-9 and TRBJ2-5, with TRBD1 matching 8 bases. The CDR3 loop spans 14 amino acids. From germline, CDR1 is SEHNR and CDR2 FQNEAQ (reference sequence). The trim removed 6 bases at V and 3 bases at J, leaving 6 bases unmatched. The CDR3, as DNA: TGTGCCAGCAGGGAGGGACAGGACAAAGAGACCCAGTACTTC. Translated, it gives CASREGQDKETQYF.

This rearrangement joins TRBV7-9 to TRBJ2-7; tentatively, D is TRBD2 (7 bases). The V end was cut by 4 bases, the J end by 2 bases, with 15 bases between. There are 15 residues in the CDR3. Germline loops: CDR1 SEHNR, CDR2 FQNEAQ (reference sequence). CDR3 loop: CASSSEGGGPYEQYF. The CDR3 coding sequence is TGTGCCAGCAGCTCAGAAGGGGGGGGCCCCTACGAGCAGTACTTC.

With regard to this clone: An end of the junction differs from the germline gene, which may be a read error. The chain combines TRBV5-6 with TRBJ2-7; the match to TRBD1 covers 10 bases. The CDR3 has 13 residues. Germline V gene sequence: CDR1 SGHDT, CDR2 YYEEEE. The DNA of the CDR3 is TGTGCCAGCAGGGGGAGACGACAGGGGGCCCTATGGTTC. Amino acid sequence: CASRGRRQGALWF.

This clone is medium-sized by share. The chain employs TRBV19 and TRBJ2-2; TRBD2 might be the D (7 bases). This CDR3 has 15 residues. CDR1 and CDR2 from the germline V gene are LNHDA and SQIVND (reference sequence). V lost 7 bases and J 3 bases, leaving 15 bases between the germline ends. CDR3 DNA: TGTGCCAGTACCGATAGGGGGGGGTACACCGGGGAGCTGTTTTTT. Amino acid sequence: CASTDRGGYTGELFF.

The chain is built from TRBV5-5 and TRBJ2-5; D is possibly TRBD1 (6 bases). The V gene's germline CDR1 is SGHKS and CDR2 YYEKEE (reference sequence). V was pared by 4 bases and J by 2 bases, with 12 bases between. The CDR3 extends over 14 amino acids. CDR3 sequence reads: CASSVAGVQETQYF. DNA for the CDR3: TGTGCCAGCAGCGTGGCAGGGGTACAAGAGACCCAGTACTTC.

The chain combines TRBV30 with TRBJ2-7, with TRBD2 matching over 7 bases. The CDR3 length is 13 residues. Germline-derived CDR1 and CDR2 are GTSNPN and SVGIG (reference sequence). V lost 3 bases and J lost 4; bases outside the gene matches: 6. CDR3 DNA: TGTGCCTGGAGCTCCGGGGGGAGATACGAGCAGTACTTC. Its protein product is CAWSSGGRYEQYF.

This clone was seen only once. The chain recombines TRBV4-1 with TRBJ1-4; D is ambiguous. The CDR3 runs to 15 residues. Germline V gene lookup returns CDR1 MGHRA and CDR2 YSYEKL. The V end lost 1 base, the J end lost 8 bases, and 14 bases lay between the germline ends. This CDR3 is CASSQGPERNEKLFF. CDR3 in DNA: TGCGCCAGCAGCCAAGGGCCAGAGAGGAACGAAAAACTGTTTTTT.

The chain combines TRBV13 with TRBJ2-6; D unresolved. Germline V gene data show CDR1 as PRHDT and CDR2 as FYEKMQ (reference sequence). The ends were cut back, 1 base at V and 2 bases at J, with 12 bases in the middle. The CDR3 runs to 17 residues. This chain's CDR3 is CASSLALAQAGANVLTF. CDR3 nucleotides: TGTGCCAGCAGCTTAGCTCTGGCGCAGGCTGGGGCCAACGTCCTGACTTTC.

The V gene is TRBV10-3, the J gene TRBJ2-7, with D possibly being TRBD1 (6 bases). Germline V gene lookup returns CDR1 ENHRY and CDR2 SYGVKD. V shed 8 bases and J shed 4 bases, with 6 bases lying between them. The CDR3 sequence is 10 residues long. The DNA for the CDR3 is TGTGCCATCGGACAGTACGAGCAGTACTTC. Translated, it gives CAIGQYEQYF.

The chain is built from TRBV7-8 and TRBJ1-2; 9 nucleotides align to TRBD1. This CDR3 is 15 amino acids long. CDR1 is SGHVS and CDR2 is FQNEAQ in the germline V gene. The V segment lost 4 bases and the J segment 8 bases; nucleotides outside the gene matches: 11. DNA of the CDR3: TGTGCCAGCAGCTCACAGGGGGCACTAGGTCAAGGCTACACCTTC. Protein sequence: CASSSQGALGQGYTF.

V is TRBV6-5 and J is TRBJ1-2, with TRBD1 matching over 8 bases. Germline lookup yields CDR1 MNHEY and CDR2 SVGAGI. The CDR3 runs 15 residues. Losses at the gene ends were 6 bases for V and 4 bases for J; bases not matched to a gene: 10. This CDR3 is CASRAGTGFAYGYTF. CDR3 nucleotide sequence: TGTGCCAGCAGAGCCGGGACAGGTTTCGCCTATGGCTACACCTTC.

The genes are TRBV2 and TRBJ1-1; 7 bases align to TRBD1. CDR1 is SNHLY, CDR2 FYNNEI, per germline. The V gene end was trimmed by 7 bases and the J gene end by 1 base; junction bases not matched to a gene: 12. The CDR3 extends over 16 amino acids. The CDR3 nucleotides are TGTGCCAGCAACCACCACCAAGGGACAGCGAACACTGAAGCTTTCTTT. It translates to CASNHHQGTANTEAFF.

This chain connects TRBV6-1 to TRBJ2-5; TRBD2 matches at 12 bases. Unmatched junction bases numbered 4, after V lost 7 bases and J lost 1 base. Looked up from germline, CDR1 is MNHNS and CDR2 is SASEGT. The CDR3 has 15 amino acids. This CDR3 is CASTGLAGFQETQYF. The CDR3, as DNA: TGTGCCAGCACCGGACTAGCGGGGTTCCAAGAGACCCAGTACTTC.

CDR3 amino acids: CASSLQIGYYGYTF. Here the CDR3 DNA reads TGTGCCAGCAGCTTACAGATTGGTTACTATGGCTACACCTTC. This rearrangement joins TRBV7-2 to TRBJ1-2; D unclear. V was pared by 2 bases and J by 3 bases, with 10 bases between. CDR1 and CDR2 from the germline V gene are SGHTA and FQGNSA. The CDR3 spans 14 residues.